The present TCR beta chain was sequenced within a study of Ad26.COV2.S vaccination and SARS-CoV-2 variants (dated by TCRdb to the early 2020s). Turning to the overall study: TCRbeta repertoire sequencing served as the tool for gauging how specific and how broad the SARS-CoV-2-reactive T cell receptors were following Ad26.COV2.S vaccination. A total of around 32 samples were included in the TCR-sequenced set, comprising some 20 Ad26.COV2.S vaccine recipients, 5 placebo recipients and 8 SARS-CoV-2 convalescent individuals.

What the authors observed across the whole study: The authors noted that total T cell responses may have been underestimated by the TCR breadth and depth analyses. After vaccination, spike-specific CD8+ and CD4+ T cell responses were reported to show substantial breadth. Compared with placebo recipients, Ad26.COV2.S recipients showed higher spike-specific TCR breadth (P = 0.0014). Vaccine and placebo recipients had comparable non-spike TCR breadth, which fits with the vaccine containing only spike.

As regards this clone: Its antigen remains undetermined. Base qualities are not recorded, but no much larger clone differs from it by a single base.

Per the publication, the time point label means: individuals recovered from natural SARS-CoV-2 infection. The immunoSEQ Assay was used to sequence TCRbeta CDR3 regions. After extraction, genomic DNA underwent amplification by bias-controlled multiplex PCR, followed by high-throughput sequencing. Under the source paper's analysis protocol: To quantify the absolute abundance of every unique TCRbeta CDR3 region, sequences were collapsed and filtered. Usable DNA was measured by amplifying reference genes present in all nucleated cells, and TCRbeta template counts were normalized to that usable DNA to estimate T cell fraction. Repertoire TCRs were annotated as SARS-CoV-2-specific by exact matching of V gene, CDR3 amino acid sequence and J gene to a known reactive TCR set. The reference SARS-CoV-2 TCR set was obtained from MIRA and was filtered for enrichment in COVID-19-positive ImmuneCODE repertoires, whereby public or cross-reactive TCRs were removed. Based on the MIRA antigens, annotated TCRs were further analysed at the level of specific ORF or position within ORF. Breadth was defined as annotated unique rearrangements over total unique productive rearrangements; depth was the summed frequency of those rearrangements. Two-sided Wilcoxon rank-sum tests were applied when comparing TCR breadth between groups. What TCRdb holds here is the immuneACCESS table cut down to in-frame rearrangements. Part of the clones is not present; checked against another copy, under half of the missing clones reflect an unresolved V gene, and the others are unexplained. V and J calls and clone size are those listed in that table; D and trimming were worked out from the DNA. The table for this sample lists 300,000 to 400,000 clones; about 91% of them were counted only once. The biggest ten clones account for under 5% of the sample.

The cysteine opens and the phenylalanine closes a CDR3 of 13 amino acids. The entry retains the CDR3 DNA only, 39 bases that are in frame from base 1. The germline V gene (reference sequence) specifies MNHNY as CDR1 and SVGAGI as CDR2. V gives up 5 bases and J gives up 4 bases, and the segment between their germline ends measures 9 bases. The sequence came from a human donor who had recovered from COVID-19. The chain is assembled from TRBV6-6 and TRBJ2-1; a confident D gene designation cannot be given. Specimen: peripheral blood, collected after recovery from COVID-19. The sequenced DNA is TGTGCCAGCAGTGTGTCACCGTACAATGAGCAGTTCTTC. This sequence encodes CASSVSPYNEQFF.